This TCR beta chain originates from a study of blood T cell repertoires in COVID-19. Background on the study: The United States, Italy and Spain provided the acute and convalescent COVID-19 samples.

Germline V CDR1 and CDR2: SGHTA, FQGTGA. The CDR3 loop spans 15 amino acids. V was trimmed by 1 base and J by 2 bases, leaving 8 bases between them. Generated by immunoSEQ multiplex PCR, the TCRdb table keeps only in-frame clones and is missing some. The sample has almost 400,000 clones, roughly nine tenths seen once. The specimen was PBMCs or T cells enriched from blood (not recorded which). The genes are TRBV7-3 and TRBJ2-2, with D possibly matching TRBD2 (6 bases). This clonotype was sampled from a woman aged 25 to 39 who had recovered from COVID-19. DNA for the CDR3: TGTGCCAGCAGCTTAAAGACTAGTAACACCGGGGAGCTGTTTTTT. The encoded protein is CASSLKTSNTGELFF.